These 20 T cell receptor beta chains were sequenced from one sample in a study of blood T cell repertoires in COVID-19. Method: immunoSEQ multiplex PCR; TCRdb's copy keeps in-frame clones and lacks some. The sample holds more than 300,000 clones, about 85% seen once. Specimen: PBMCs or T cells enriched from blood (not recorded which). The receptors were sampled from a woman younger than 45 who had recovered from COVID-19.

This chain uses TRBV30 with TRBJ2-5, with D hard to call. Looked up from germline, CDR1 is GTSNPN and CDR2 is SVGIG (reference sequence). V dropped 0 bases and J dropped 5 bases, with 10 bases sitting between them. This CDR3 comprises 13 residues. CDR3 sequence: CAWSVGMFETQYF. The DNA of the CDR3 is TGTGCCTGGAGTGTCGGTATGTTCGAGACCCAGTACTTC.

The chain employs TRBV3-1 (or the pseudogene TRBV3-2) and TRBJ2-1; TRBD1 matches at 9 bases. Germline assignment: CDR1 LGHDT and CDR2 YNNKEL (reference sequence). This CDR3 comprises 19 residues. Germline trimming cut 3 bases from V and 2 bases from J; bases unmatched to any gene: 14. The CDR3 region is CASSQNPGQGRGTYNEQFF. CDR3 nucleotide sequence: TGTGCCAGCAGCCAGAACCCGGGACAGGGCCGGGGGACCTACAATGAGCAGTTCTTC.

The chain carries TRBV7-3 and TRBJ1-1, with 8 bases that match TRBD1. J gave up 6 bases and V 2 bases, and 11 bases lay outside the gene matches. The CDR3 totals 16 residues. CDR1 and CDR2 from the germline V gene are SGHTA and FQGTGA. Here the CDR3 reads CASSLEGLAGGSEAFF. In DNA form, the CDR3 reads TGTGCCAGCAGCTTAGAGGGGTTGGCAGGGGGCTCTGAAGCTTTCTTT.

V is TRBV4-3 and J is TRBJ1-5; D gene uncertain. This CDR3 spans 15 amino acids. Germline V gives CDR1 LGHNA, CDR2 YSLEER. The germline V and J ends were trimmed by 2 bases and 3 bases, with 11 bases remaining between them. In DNA form, the CDR3 reads TGCGCCAGCAGCCAAAGCCGGGGTTACAATCAGCCCCAGCATTTT. Protein sequence: CASSQSRGYNQPQHF.

This clone occurred once. V and J are TRBV11-2 and TRBJ2-4, with TRBD2 matching over 12 bases. Germline V gene data show CDR1 as SGHAT and CDR2 as FQNNGV. The CDR3 has 18 amino acids. V shed 8 bases, J shed 0 bases, and the junction held 11 bases outside the gene matches. The CDR3 region is CASFPRLAGALAKNIQYF. CDR3 bases: TGTGCCAGCTTCCCCAGACTAGCGGGGGCCTTAGCCAAAAACATTCAGTACTTC.

Concerning this clone itself: The DNA is omitted, as the CDR3 cannot be located on it reliably, and the CDR3 follows TCRdb's listing. The rearrangement joins TRBV14 to TRBJ1-1. The length of the CDR3 is 16 amino acids, counting both ends. The germline V gene has CDR1 SGHDN and CDR2 FVKESK. The CDR3: CASSQDFGAGGTEAFF.

The V call is TRBV5-1, the J call TRBJ2-2; D is perhaps TRBD1 (5 bases). The V gene lost 4 bases and the J gene lost 1 base, with 8 bases spanning the gap. Germline V gene lookup returns CDR1 SGHRS and CDR2 YFSETQ. The CDR3 is 14 residues long. CDR3 nucleotide sequence: TGCGCCAGCAGCCAAGGGGAGAACACCGGGGAGCTGTTTTTT. It specifies CASSQGENTGELFF.

The chain recombines TRBV13 with TRBJ1-1, with D possibly being TRBD1 (5 bases). V dropped 5 bases and J dropped 0 bases, with 16 bases sitting between them. The CDR3 length is 16 residues. Germline CDR1 PRHDT, CDR2 FYEKMQ (reference sequence). The CDR3: CASSLRTFSMNTEAFF. The CDR3 nucleotides are TGTGCCAGCAGCCTACGGACATTTTCCATGAACACTGAAGCTTTCTTT. Combining the CDR3 with reference TRBV13 and TRBJ1-1 gives the whole variable domain AAGVIQSPRHLIKEKRETATLKCYPIPRHDTVYWYQQGPGQDPQFLISFYEKMQSDKGSIPDRFSAQQFSDYHSELNMSSLELGDSALYFCASSLRTFSMNTEAFFGQGTRLTVV.

This chain joins TRBV19 and TRBJ1-1; D is uncertain. V lost 4 bases to trimming and J lost 3 bases, with 9 bases between them. The germline V gene encodes CDR1 LNHDA and CDR2 SQIVND (reference sequence). CDR3 length equals 13 residues. The CDR3 here is CASSRLGYTEAFF. In DNA, the CDR3 is TGTGCCAGTAGTAGACTAGGGTACACTGAAGCTTTCTTT.

The J gene is TRBJ1-1, the V gene TRBV30; D is possibly TRBD1 (6 bases). The V gene lost 0 bases and the J gene lost 11 bases, with 19 bases spanning the gap. CDR3 length: 14 residues. Germline CDR1 is GTSNPN and CDR2 is SVGIG (reference sequence). CDR3 DNA: TGTGCCTGGAGTGTTATTGGGTCACAGGGCGCGGCTTTCTTT. It is translated as CAWSVIGSQGAAFF. Drawing the rest from reference TRBV30 and TRBJ1-1, the complete variable domain is SQTIHQWPATLVQPVGSPLSLECTVEGTSNPNLYWYRQAAGRGLQLLFYSVGIGQISSEVPQNLSASRPQDRQFILSSKKLLLSDSGFYLCAWSVIGSQGAAFFGQGTRLTVV.

The rearrangement uses TRBV11-2 and TRBJ2-5, with D tentatively TRBD2 (6 bases). CDR1 SGHAT and CDR2 FQNNGV come from the germline V gene. With 0 bases removed from V and 5 bases from J, the gap between germline ends came to 7 bases. The CDR3 totals 13 residues. In nucleotides, the CDR3 is TGTGCCAGCAGCTTAGATGGGAGGGAGACCCAGTACTTC. This translates into CASSLDGRETQYF.

The table lists this clone with a count of one. The chain recombines TRBV19 with TRBJ1-2, with TRBD1 matching over 7 bases. The CDR3 is 13 amino acids. J was trimmed by 6 bases and V by 2 bases; bases with no gene match: 3. Germline CDR1 reads LNHDA; CDR2 reads SQIVND (reference sequence). The CDR3 reads CASSIRQGDGYTF. CDR3 DNA: TGTGCCAGTAGTATAAGACAGGGCGATGGCTACACCTTC.

V is TRBV2 and J is TRBJ1-3; D not resolved. The V end lost 7 bases, the J end lost 1 base, and 8 bases lay between the germline ends. Germline lookup yields CDR1 SNHLY and CDR2 FYNNEI. The CDR3 is 13 amino acids. This CDR3 reads CASTTGSGNTIYF. CDR3 bases: TGTGCCAGCACCACGGGGTCTGGAAACACCATATATTTT. The whole variable domain, filled in from reference TRBV2 and TRBJ1-3, reads EPEVTQTPSHQVTQMGQEVILRCVPISNHLYFYWYRQILGQKVEFLVSFYNNEISEKSEIFDDQFSVERPDGSNFTLKIRSTKLEDSAMYFCASTTGSGNTIYFGEGSWLTVV.

This clone appeared many times. The V gene is TRBV6-1, the J gene TRBJ2-5; 10 positions match TRBD2. This CDR3 has 15 residues. Looked up from germline, CDR1 is MNHNS and CDR2 is SASEGT. The J segment lost 4 bases and the V segment lost 1 base, leaving 3 bases of the junction unmatched. The CDR3 reads CASSEEAGGPETQYF. Here the CDR3 DNA reads TGTGCCAGCAGTGAAGAAGCGGGGGGGCCAGAGACCCAGTACTTC.

This clone was picked up one time. The J gene is TRBJ1-4, the V gene TRBV11-2; 10 bases fit TRBD1. After removal of 5 bases from V and 8 bases from J, the junction contained 8 bases not matched to a gene. The CDR3 is made up of 15 amino acids. Germline V gene sequence: CDR1 SGHAT, CDR2 FQNNGV. The CDR3 reads CASSTGQGVNEKLFF. The CDR3 coding sequence is TGTGCCAGCAGCACCGGACAGGGGGTTAACGAAAAACTGTTTTTT. The full variable domain, rest sourced from reference TRBV11-2 and TRBJ1-4, is EAGVAQSPRYKIIEKRQSVAFWCNPISGHATLYWYQQILGQGPKLLIQFQNNGVVDDSQLPKDRFSAERLKGVDSTLKIQPAKLEDSAVYLCASSTGQGVNEKLFFGSGTQLSVL.

The chain links TRBV2 to TRBJ1-1; D may be TRBD1 (5 bases). Germline V gene data show CDR1 as SNHLY and CDR2 as FYNNEI. The V end lost 5 bases, the J end lost 1 base, and 11 bases lay between the germline ends. This CDR3 has 14 amino acids. The CDR3 region is CASSTMTENTEAFF. The DNA for the CDR3 is TGTGCCAGCAGTACGATGACAGAGAACACTGAAGCTTTCTTT.

The genes are TRBV5-4 and TRBJ1-3; D unresolved. CDR1 is SGHNT, CDR2 YYREEE, per germline (reference sequence). CDR3 size: 16 residues. Trimming removed 4 bases from V and 0 bases from J, with 14 bases in between. The DNA of the CDR3 is TGTGCCAGCAGCCGTTCGACGGGGAGCTCTGGAAACACCATATATTTT. It encodes CASSRSTGSSGNTIYF.

The V and J genes are TRBV7-2 and TRBJ1-1, with 12 nucleotides matching TRBD1. The V segment lost 11 bases and the J segment 6 bases; nucleotides outside the gene matches: 4. Germline CDR1 reads SGHTA; CDR2 reads FQGNSA. The CDR3 covers 12 residues. The CDR3 here is CAEGQGAAEAFF. Here the CDR3 DNA reads TGTGCCGAGGGACAGGGGGCCGCTGAAGCTTTCTTT.

The genes are TRBV15 and TRBJ1-1; D perhaps matches TRBD1 (5 bases). The CDR3 consists of 17 residues. V was trimmed by 0 bases and J by 2 bases, leaving 16 bases between them. CDR1 is LNHNV, CDR2 YYDKDF, per germline (reference sequence). CDR3 nucleotides: TGTGCCACCAGCAGAGAGGTCAGGACGGGGGGAAACACTGAAGCTTTCTTT. Translating it yields CATSREVRTGGNTEAFF.

The rearrangement links TRBV6-5 to TRBJ1-3; a weak D match, TRBD1 (6 bases). V lost 3 bases and J lost 2, with 11 bases in between. The CDR3 is 15 amino acids. The germline gives CDR1 MNHEY, CDR2 SVGAGI. The CDR3 region is CASSYSAGAGNTIYF. CDR3 in DNA: TGTGCCAGCAGTTATTCGGCAGGGGCTGGAAACACCATATATTTT.